This is a list of T cell receptor beta chains from one sample in a study of CD8+ T cells in alopecia areata. Some clones are missing from TCRdb's copy, which holds only in-frame ones; the method was immunoSEQ multiplex PCR. The sample has 140,000 to 150,000 clones, approximately 45% seen once. The sample taken for sequencing was CD4+ T cells sorted from blood. These receptors came from a human donor with alopecia areata. Each CDR3 is given with its conserved first and last residue.

cdr3_aa j_call v_call
CASSPDSSNYGYTF TRBJ1-2 TRBV2
CSVVQVQLAGPYNEQFF TRBJ2-1 TRBV29-1
CSVGGSNQPQHF TRBJ1-5 TRBV29-1
CSVDWGDNEQFF TRBJ2-1 TRBV29-1
CSAAQGAGAGRQYF TRBJ2-7 TRBV29-1
CASSSSTGYYGYTF TRBJ1-2 TRBV27
CASGYSRLSDEQFF TRBJ2-1 TRBV5-4
CATSRDDRWTEAFF TRBJ1-1 TRBV15
CASSATGGATDTQYF TRBJ2-3 TRBV7-7
CASMVGTVIGEQFF TRBJ2-1 TRBV2
CACTTGGIDEQYF TRBJ2-7 TRBV30
CASSLGRYQETQYF TRBJ2-5 TRBV5-1
CASSFRDTQYF TRBJ2-4 TRBV5-6
CASRAGSSYEQYF TRBJ2-7 TRBV28
CASSLFPNNEQFF TRBJ2-1 TRBV5-1
CASSMFEGETQYF TRBJ2-5 TRBV19
CASSYSGTLETQYF TRBJ2-5 TRBV6-5
CASTGGYEQYF TRBJ2-7 TRBV7-9
CASSEVASTDTQYF TRBJ2-3 TRBV2
CASSMDGLAGEGSNEQFF TRBJ2-1 TRBV5-1
CASSQAQTSLNTEAFF TRBJ1-1 TRBV4-1
CASSLGASGVEYEQYF TRBJ2-7 TRBV5-1
CASSSASPTSGTFYEQYF TRBJ2-7 TRBV7-9
CASSLRTGDGYTF TRBJ1-2 TRBV5-1
CASSTRAGNTEAFF TRBJ1-1 TRBV7-9
CASRTTFSGSSYEQYF TRBJ2-7 TRBV6-6
CASSFGGYEQYF TRBJ2-7 TRBV5-6
CSVSFRGRGGENQETQYF TRBJ2-5 TRBV29-1
CSVETGTVSTDTQYF TRBJ2-3 TRBV29-1
CSVEQGSQETQYF TRBJ2-5 TRBV29-1
CASSPGLAVKSVETQYF TRBJ2-5 TRBV7-8
CASSLGGGTIYQETQYF TRBJ2-5 TRBV5-1
CAWQTGSYGYTF TRBJ1-2 TRBV30
CASSLGQVLAKNIQYF TRBJ2-4 TRBV5-4
CASSDNGGLETQYF TRBJ2-5 TRBV6-5
CSPGLNTEAFF TRBJ1-1 TRBV20-1
CASSKEPPGTGYTTYEQYF TRBJ2-7 TRBV21-1
CASSFLTKDTQYF TRBJ2-3 TRBV27
CASNGLADYNEQFF TRBJ2-1 TRBV5-1
CSVGTYEQYF TRBJ2-7 TRBV29-1
CASSPGHGGETQYF TRBJ2-5 TRBV11-2
CASSYRTSGRLNEQYF TRBJ2-7 TRBV6-5